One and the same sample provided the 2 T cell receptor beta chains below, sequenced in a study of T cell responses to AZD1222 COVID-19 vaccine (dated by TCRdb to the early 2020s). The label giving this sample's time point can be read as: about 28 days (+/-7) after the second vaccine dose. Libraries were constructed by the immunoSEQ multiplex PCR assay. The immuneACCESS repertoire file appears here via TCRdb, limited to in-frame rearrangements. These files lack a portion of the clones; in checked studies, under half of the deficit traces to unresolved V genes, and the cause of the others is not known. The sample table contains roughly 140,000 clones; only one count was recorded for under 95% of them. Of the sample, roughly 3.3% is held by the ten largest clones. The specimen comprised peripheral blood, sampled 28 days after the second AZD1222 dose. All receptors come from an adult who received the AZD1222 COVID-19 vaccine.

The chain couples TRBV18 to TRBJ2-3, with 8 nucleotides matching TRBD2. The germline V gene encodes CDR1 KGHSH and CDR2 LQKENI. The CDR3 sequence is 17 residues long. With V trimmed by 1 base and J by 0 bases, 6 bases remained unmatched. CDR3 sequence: CASSPRGTSGSTDTQYF. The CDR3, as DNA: TGTGCCAGCTCACCACGTGGCACTAGCGGTAGCACAGATACGCAGTATTTT.

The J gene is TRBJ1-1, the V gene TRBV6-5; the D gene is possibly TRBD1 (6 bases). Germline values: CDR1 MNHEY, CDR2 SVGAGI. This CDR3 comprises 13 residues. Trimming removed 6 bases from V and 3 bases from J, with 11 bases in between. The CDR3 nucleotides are TGTGCCAGCAGCCGCAACAGGGACACTGAAGCTTTCTTT. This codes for CASSRNRDTEAFF.